The present T cell receptor beta chain was sequenced within a study of spatial heterogeneity in lung cancer. Points from the study as a whole: Follow-up blood showed ubiquitous expanded tumor TCRs less than blood at resection did.

Time point given: sample taken at primary tumor resection. The donors, 70 or so patients with untreated early-stage non-small cell lung cancer, provided the samples. Unsorted tumor, nontumor lung tissue or cryopreserved PBMC supplied the whole RNA. Concerning this clonotype itself: What it recognizes is unknown.

A distinct unique molecular identifier was carried by each TCR cDNA molecule. TCRdb independently ran MiXCR on the 5' RACE reads; one entry per CDR3 protein. This table has about 23,000 distinct CDR3 sequences, about 3% appearing once. The germline V gene encodes CDR1 SNHLY and CDR2 FYNNEI. The length of the CDR3 is 13 residues. This clonotype originated in a female donor with early-stage non-small cell lung cancer. The chain couples TRBV2 to TRBJ1-2; D is undetermined. The material was PBMCs, obtained at surgery. The CDR3 nucleotides are TGTGCACTAGATATGCAGCAACACTATGGCTACACCTTC. It translates to CALDMQQHYGYTF.